The rows below give T cell receptor beta chains drawn from one sample of a study of blood T cells in healthy people across ages. TCRdb reprocessed the 5' RACE reads with MiXCR, giving one entry per CDR3 protein. The data contain around 600,000 distinct CDR3 sequences, roughly 48% of them seen just once; the ten biggest clones take up 20% to 25%. Sequencing was performed on blood. The receptors derive from a man aged 80 or over in good health. Each CDR3 is given with its conserved first and last residue. The D gene is left open where the match is weak. Clone size is not always given. Where it is, it says once, few, many or a class for expanded clones.

CDR3aa,CDR3nt,j_gene,abundance,v_gene,d_gene
CASSQDHRLAYNEQFF,TGCGCCAGCAGCCAAGATCACCGGTTAGCCTACAATGAGCAGTTCTTC,TRBJ2-1,few,TRBV4-3,NA
CASSLGTGGETQYF,TGTGCCAGCAGCTTGGGTACGGGTGGCGAGACCCAGTACTTC,TRBJ2-5,many,TRBV5-1,NA
CSAPRDRDGTEAFF,TGCAGTGCCCCTCGGGACAGGGATGGCACTGAAGCTTTCTTT,TRBJ1-1,NA,TRBV20-1,TRBD1
CASSLEVAPVGPQYF,TGCGCCAGCAGCTTGGAGGTGGCCCCTGTGGGTCCGCAGTACTTC,TRBJ2-5,NA,TRBV5-1,NA
CASSLASNYEQYF,TGTGCCAGCAGCTTAGCCAGCAACTACGAGCAGTACTTC,TRBJ2-7,NA,TRBV7-9,NA
CSVEVSGTSTDTQYF,TGCAGCGTTGAGGTTAGCGGAACTAGCACAGATACGCAGTATTTT,TRBJ2-3,few,TRBV29-1,NA
CASSQSKYEQYF,TGTGCCAGCTCCCAGAGCAAGTACGAGCAGTACTTC,TRBJ2-7,NA,TRBV3-1,NA
CASSLGGEGANVLTF,TGTGCCAGCAGCTTAGGGGGCGAGGGGGCCAACGTCCTGACTTTC,TRBJ2-6,NA,TRBV7-2,NA
CASNQQGLTRSNTEAFF,TGTGCCAGCAACCAACAGGGACTAACACGATCGAACACTGAAGCTTTCTTT,TRBJ1-1,few,TRBV6-6,NA
CASSQDGRAWYNEQFF,TGCGCCAGCAGCCAAGACGGGAGGGCCTGGTACAATGAGCAGTTCTTC,TRBJ2-1,few,TRBV4-3,TRBD2
CASSPHSGGAGDEQFF,TGTGCCAGCAGCCCCCACAGCGGGGGGGCCGGGGATGAGCAGTTCTTC,TRBJ2-1,few,TRBV9,TRBD2
CATSRGVGLTPNEQFF,TGTGCCACCAGCAGAGGGGTCGGACTGACCCCCAATGAGCAGTTCTTC,TRBJ2-1,NA,TRBV15,NA
CASSKKTGRYEQYF,TGTGCCAGCAGTAAGAAGACAGGGAGGTACGAGCAGTACTTC,TRBJ2-7,NA,TRBV27,NA
CAISLGQAFTDTQYF,TGTGCCATCAGTCTGGGACAAGCTTTCACAGATACGCAGTATTTT,TRBJ2-3,NA,TRBV10-3,NA